These 3 T cell receptor beta chains came from one sample sequenced in a study of beta chain features in type 1 diabetes. Study results and limitations: Moderate yet significant TCRB CDR3 shortening was seen in Type 1 diabetes patients in all four CD4+ subsets.

The investigators reverse transcribed all of the isolated RNA, so they sequenced expressed TCRB transcripts. The repertoire was sequenced with immunoSEQ multiplex PCR; TCRdb's copy has only in-frame clones and lacks some. The data hold more than 550,000 clones, with around 15% observed a single time. These receptors' targets are unknown. The sequenced material came from naive CD4+ T cells from blood. Receptors originate from a young man with type 1 diabetes.

This clone was seen more than once but under ten times. The V and J genes are TRBV30 and TRBJ2-3; 10 bases agree with TRBD2. CDR3 length equals 13 residues. Germline trimming cut 8 bases from V and 0 bases from J; bases unmatched to any gene: 2. Germline assignment: CDR1 GTSNPN and CDR2 SVGIG (reference sequence). The CDR3 coding sequence is TGTGCCGAGCGGGAGGGGAGCACAGATACGCAGTATTTT. Protein: CAEREGSTDTQYF.

The chain recombines TRBV30 with TRBJ1-5, with 7 bases identical to TRBD1. J lost 7 bases, V lost 4 bases, and 7 bases had no gene match. Germline CDR1 GTSNPN, CDR2 SVGIG (reference sequence). The CDR3 has 13 amino acids. DNA for the CDR3: TGTGCCTGGACAGGGGGGGCAGGGCAGCCCCAGCATTTT. Protein product: CAWTGGAGQPQHF.

This chain links TRBV6-6 with TRBJ2-7; 7 bases fit TRBD2. CDR1 is MNHNY and CDR2 is SVGAGI in the germline V gene (reference sequence). There are 14 residues in the CDR3. J lost 5 bases, V lost 5 bases, and 9 bases had no gene match. DNA of the CDR3: TGTGCCAGCAGTGGGGGGGAGGGTTGGAACGAGCAGTACTTC. The encoded protein is CASSGGEGWNEQYF.